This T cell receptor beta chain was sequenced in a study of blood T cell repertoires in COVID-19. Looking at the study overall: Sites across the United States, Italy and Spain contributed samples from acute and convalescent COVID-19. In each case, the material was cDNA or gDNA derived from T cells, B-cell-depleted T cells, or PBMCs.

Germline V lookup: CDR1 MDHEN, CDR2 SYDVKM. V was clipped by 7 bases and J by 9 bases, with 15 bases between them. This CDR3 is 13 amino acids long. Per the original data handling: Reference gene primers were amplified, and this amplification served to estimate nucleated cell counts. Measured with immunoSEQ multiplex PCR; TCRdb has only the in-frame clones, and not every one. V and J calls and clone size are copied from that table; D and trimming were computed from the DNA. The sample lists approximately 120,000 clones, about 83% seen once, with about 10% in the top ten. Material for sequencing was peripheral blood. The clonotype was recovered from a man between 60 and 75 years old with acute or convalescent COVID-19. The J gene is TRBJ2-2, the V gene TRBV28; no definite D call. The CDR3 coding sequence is TGTGCCAGCAATGCCTACCCCCGCAGGGAGCTGTTTTTT. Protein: CASNAYPRRELFF.